The next 27 T cell receptor beta chains were all read from a single sample in a study of Ad26.COV2.S vaccination and SARS-CoV-2 variants. The data were produced by immunoSEQ multiplex PCR, yet TCRdb's version contains in-frame clones alone and is incomplete. The profile covers approximately 240,000 clones, with roughly 90% appearing a single time and about 10% taken by the ten largest. Treatment described: over 15 received Ad26.COV2.S at low or high dose, single or two shots; roughly 5 received placebo; per-sample allocation not given. Day 63 after the first vaccine or placebo injection was the time point for sampling. The input for sequencing was peripheral blood, taken in a trial of Ad26.COV2.S vaccine versus placebo. The receptor source for this set is a person aged 18-60 years who received the Ad26.COV2.S COVID-19 vaccine or a placebo.

The chain links TRBV27 to TRBJ2-1; 7 nucleotides match TRBD1. The V gene end was trimmed by 0 bases and the J gene end by 7 bases; junction bases not matched to a gene: 9. The V gene's germline CDR1 is MNHEY and CDR2 SMNVEV (reference sequence). The CDR3 covers 16 residues. CDR3 in amino acids: CASSLSQGGGWNEQFF. CDR3 DNA: TGTGCCAGCAGTTTATCGCAAGGGGGCGGCTGGAATGAGCAGTTCTTC.

This chain connects TRBV7-2 to TRBJ2-5; no clear D gene. V was clipped by 1 base and J by 2 bases, with 5 bases between them. CDR1 SGHTA and CDR2 FQGNSA come from the germline V gene. The CDR3 is 13 residues long. CDR3: CASSLVLQETQYF. The CDR3 DNA sequence: TGTGCCAGCAGCTTAGTCCTTCAAGAGACCCAGTACTTC.

The chain employs TRBV28 and TRBJ2-3; 7 bases match TRBD2. The CDR3 totals 14 residues. The V gene end was trimmed by 4 bases and the J gene end by 8 bases; junction bases not matched to a gene: 9. From germline, CDR1 is MDHEN and CDR2 SYDVKM. For the CDR3, the DNA is TGTGCCAGCAGTTCAGGCGGACTAGAATTTACGCAGTATTTT. The encoded protein is CASSSGGLEFTQYF.

The chain links TRBV5-6 to TRBJ2-1; 11 bases fit TRBD2. The CDR3 has 16 residues. The germline gives CDR1 SGHDT, CDR2 YYEEEE. V gave up 4 bases and J gave up 3 bases; unmatched junction bases: 6. The DNA of the CDR3 is TGTGCCAGCAGCCCCGTAGCGGGAGGGGGCTACAATGAGCAGTTCTTC. Translation: CASSPVAGGGYNEQFF.

This chain uses TRBV5-6 with TRBJ2-3; 12 nucleotides agree with TRBD2. Trimming removed 2 bases from V and 6 bases from J; junction bases left unmatched: 16. CDR1 and CDR2 (germline): SGHDT, YYEEEE. The CDR3 consists of 19 residues. CDR3 bases: TGTGCCAGCAGCTTTTTGGCGACTAGCGGGGGCCGGCTCGGGGATACGCAGTATTTT. Its translation is CASSFLATSGGRLGDTQYF.

The V call is TRBV9, the J call TRBJ2-3, with TRBD1 as a possible D gene (5 bases). Looked up from germline, CDR1 is SGDLS and CDR2 is YYNGEE. The V and J ends lost 4 bases and 1 base respectively, with 13 bases between them. The CDR3 runs to 15 residues. CDR3 amino acids: CASSYMGHGTDTQYF. CDR3 nucleotide sequence: TGTGCCAGCAGCTACATGGGGCACGGCACAGATACGCAGTATTTT. Drawing the rest from reference TRBV9 and TRBJ2-3, the complete variable domain is DSGVTQTPKHLITATGQRVTLRCSPRSGDLSVYWYQQSLDQGLQFLIQYYNGEERAKGNILERFSAQQFPDLHSELNLSSLELGDSALYFCASSYMGHGTDTQYFGPGTRLTVL.

The V gene is TRBV24-1, the J gene TRBJ1-2; D not certain. Per germline, CDR1 KGHDR and CDR2 SFDVKD. Trimming removed 2 bases from V and 8 bases from J, with 8 bases in between. This CDR3 region has 12 residues. The CDR3 spells CATSDSRRGYTF. For the CDR3, the DNA is TGTGCCACCAGTGATTCCCGCCGGGGCTACACCTTC.

The CDR3 DNA reads as TGTGCCAGCTCACCCCAGGCTAGCTCCTATAATTCACCCCTCCACTTT. Its translation: CASSPQASSYNSPLHF. The V gene is TRBV18, the J gene TRBJ1-6; D is unresolved. CDR3 length equals 16 residues. Germline V gives CDR1 KGHSH, CDR2 LQKENI. Trimming pared 3 bases from V and 0 bases from J, leaving 9 bases between.

The chain combines TRBV9 with TRBJ1-1; a possible D gene is TRBD1 (6 bases). Germline V lookup: CDR1 SGDLS, CDR2 YYNGEE. There are 15 residues in the CDR3. The V gene lost 0 bases and the J gene lost 2 bases, with 11 bases spanning the gap. The CDR3 loop is CASSVGQGTNTEAFF. Written as DNA, the CDR3 is TGTGCCAGCAGCGTAGGGCAGGGGACAAACACTGAAGCTTTCTTT.

V and J are TRBV5-1 and TRBJ2-1, with 8 bases identical to TRBD2. Germline-derived CDR1 and CDR2 are SGHRS and YFSETQ. With V trimmed by 1 base and J by 3 bases, 3 bases remained unmatched. The CDR3 extends over 15 amino acids. CDR3 bases: TGCGCCAGCAGCTTGAGAACTAGCGGCTACAATGAGCAGTTCTTC. Its translation: CASSLRTSGYNEQFF.

This clone was counted a single time. The chain uses TRBV29-1 and TRBJ1-4, with 9 bases matching TRBD1. Germline V gene data show CDR1 as SQVTM and CDR2 as ANQGSEA. V trimming: 7 bases; J trimming: 5 bases; junction bases outside the gene matches: 8. The CDR3 covers 14 residues. This CDR3 reads CSARNRGQNEKLFF. The DNA for the CDR3 is TGCAGCGCTCGTAACAGGGGGCAAAATGAAAAACTGTTTTTT.

The rearrangement joins TRBV6-5 to TRBJ1-1, with 8 nucleotides matching TRBD1. Trimming removed 1 base from V and 7 bases from J; junction bases left unmatched: 8. The CDR3 has 15 residues. The germline V gene encodes CDR1 MNHEY and CDR2 SVGAGI. The CDR3 protein is CASSYFPGGEDEAFF. The CDR3 DNA is TGTGCCAGCAGTTACTTTCCAGGGGGCGAAGATGAAGCTTTCTTT.

V usage is TRBV28 and J usage is TRBJ2-3; the match to TRBD1 covers 7 bases. This CDR3 spans 13 amino acids. Germline V gene data show CDR1 as MDHEN and CDR2 as SYDVKM. V shed 6 bases and J 4 bases; nucleotides not matched to a gene: 4. This CDR3 is CASSPQGADTQYF. Written as DNA, the CDR3 is TGTGCCAGCAGCCCTCAGGGGGCAGATACGCAGTATTTT.

The genes are TRBV28 and TRBJ1-6; TRBD1 matches at 9 bases. Germline lookup yields CDR1 MDHEN and CDR2 SYDVKM. This CDR3 spans 13 amino acids. The V segment lost 6 bases and the J segment 10 bases; nucleotides outside the gene matches: 4. Here the CDR3 reads CASRRTGASPLHF. The CDR3 nucleotides read TGTGCCAGCAGGCGGACAGGGGCCTCACCCCTCCACTTT.

This rearrangement joins TRBV9 to TRBJ2-2, with 12 nucleotides matching TRBD2. Germline V CDR1 and CDR2: SGDLS, YYNGEE. The CDR3 runs 16 residues. Trimming took 4 bases from V and 7 from J; bases not matched to a gene: 8. The CDR3 DNA reads TGTGCCAGCAGCCTTCGACTAGCGGGGGCAGACGGGGAGCTGTTTTTT. This translates into CASSLRLAGADGELFF.

V is TRBV7-2 and J is TRBJ1-4, with D tentatively TRBD1 (6 bases). Per the germline V gene, CDR1 is SGHTA and CDR2 is FQGNSA. Trimming left V 5 bases short and J 7 bases short, with 20 bases between. The CDR3 is made up of 16 amino acids. CDR3 in amino acids: CASSQGTSPRGEKLFF. CDR3 DNA: TGTGCCAGCAGCCAGGGGACCTCCCCCCGGGGTGAAAAACTGTTTTTT. The full variable domain, completed using reference TRBV7-2 and TRBJ1-4, is GAGVSQSPSNKVTEKGKDVELRCDPISGHTALYWYRQSLGQGLEFLIYFQGNSAPDKSGLPSDRFSAERTGGSVSTLTIQRTQQEDSAVYLCASSQGTSPRGEKLFFGSGTQLSVL.

The chain links TRBV27 to TRBJ1-2; 9 nucleotides align to TRBD1. Germline V gene sequence: CDR1 MNHEY, CDR2 SMNVEV (reference sequence). Trimming cost V 4 bases and J 4 bases; bases outside gene matches: 4. The CDR3 runs to 14 residues. The CDR3 spells CASSSWTGVYGYTF. Here the CDR3 DNA reads TGTGCCAGCAGTTCCTGGACAGGGGTCTATGGCTACACCTTC.

This clone turned up a few times. This chain uses TRBV14 with TRBJ1-6; D is unresolved. CDR1 is SGHDN and CDR2 is FVKESK in the germline V gene. V was cut by 0 bases and J by 10 bases, with 10 bases left in between. The CDR3 runs 14 residues. The CDR3 protein is CASSQDHPGSPLHF. The CDR3 DNA reads as TGTGCCAGCAGCCAAGATCATCCGGGGTCACCCCTCCACTTT. Complete variable domain (other parts from reference TRBV14 and TRBJ1-6): EAGVTQFPSHSVIEKGQTVTLRCDPISGHDNLYWYRRVMGKEIKFLLHFVKESKQDESGMPNNRFLAERTGGTYSTLKVQPAELEDSGVYFCASSQDHPGSPLHFGNGTRLTVT.

This clone was observed a handful of times. The rearrangement uses TRBV4-1 and TRBJ2-1; no reliable D call. Trimming took off 1 base at V and 2 bases at J, with 9 bases between the two ends. This CDR3 is built from 15 residues. Germline values: CDR1 MGHRA, CDR2 YSYEKL. CDR3 region: CASSQGGSTYNEQFF. DNA of the CDR3: TGCGCCAGCAGCCAAGGGGGTAGTACCTACAATGAGCAGTTCTTC.

This clone was found once. V is TRBV7-8 and J is TRBJ1-2; D is unresolved. Trimming stripped 5 bases from V and 0 bases from J, with 10 bases between. CDR1 and CDR2 (germline): SGHVS, FQNEAQ. CDR3 length: 14 residues. CDR3 sequence: CASSARRANYGYTF. In DNA, the CDR3 is TGTGCCAGCAGCGCGAGGCGAGCTAACTATGGCTACACCTTC.

V and J are TRBV19 and TRBJ2-7, with a weak D call TRBD1 (7 bases). V dropped 3 bases and J dropped 2 bases, with 14 bases sitting between them. From germline, CDR1 is LNHDA and CDR2 SQIVND (reference sequence). The CDR3 runs 15 residues. The CDR3 here is CASSIGRGETYEQYF. The CDR3, as DNA: TGTGCCAGTAGTATTGGCAGGGGGGAAACCTACGAGCAGTACTTC.

V gene TRBV28 combines with J gene TRBJ2-7, with TRBD2 identical over 10 bases. There are 13 residues in the CDR3. V lost 6 bases, J lost 4 bases, and 3 bases stayed unmatched. Per the germline V gene, CDR1 is MDHEN and CDR2 is SYDVKM. Written as DNA, the CDR3 is TGTGCCAGCAGACTAGCGGGGCGATACGAGCAGTACTTC. This encodes CASRLAGRYEQYF.

In nucleotides, the CDR3 is TGCGCCAGCAGACTGTCCACCAGGGGGGGCCACGAGCAGTACTTC. Translated: CASRLSTRGGHEQYF. The rearrangement links TRBV5-1 to TRBJ2-7; D might be TRBD1 or TRBD2, each matching 7 bases. The V gene lost 5 bases and the J gene lost 5 bases, with 20 bases spanning the gap. The CDR3 spans 15 residues. Germline CDR1 and CDR2: SGHRS and YFSETQ.

V gene TRBV9 combines with J gene TRBJ1-2, with 8 bases matching TRBD1. From germline, CDR1 is SGDLS and CDR2 YYNGEE. The V gene end was trimmed by 5 bases and the J gene end by 4 bases; junction bases not matched to a gene: 4. The CDR3 runs 13 residues. CDR3 residues: CASRTQGGYGYTF. The CDR3 nucleotides are TGTGCCAGCAGGACACAGGGGGGCTATGGCTACACCTTC.

The chain joins TRBV23-1 to TRBJ1-2, with D tentatively TRBD1 (5 bases). TRBV23-1 is an ORF, and what it does is uncertain. The CDR3 spans 18 residues. Deletions cut 2 bases from V and 0 bases from J, with 19 bases between. The CDR3: CASSQGFAGWRANYGYTF. CDR3 sequence (DNA): TGCGCCAGCAGTCAAGGGTTCGCAGGGTGGAGAGCTAACTATGGCTACACCTTC.

This chain links TRBV19 with TRBJ2-2; D uncertain. There are 13 residues in the CDR3. The V and J ends lost 2 bases and 9 bases respectively, with 10 bases between them. Per germline, CDR1 LNHDA and CDR2 SQIVND (reference sequence). This chain's CDR3 is CASSIPSRRELFF. The DNA for the CDR3 is TGTGCCAGTAGTATACCTAGTCGCCGGGAGCTGTTTTTT.

Details on this clone: Other DNA sequences in the same sample also yield this CDR3. V and J are TRBV2 and TRBJ1-5, with no clear D. Germline V gene data show CDR1 as SNHLY and CDR2 as FYNNEI. With 1 base removed from V and 4 bases from J, the gap between germline ends came to 8 bases. This CDR3 spans 14 amino acids. CDR3 nucleotides: TGTGCCAGCAGTGAAGATGGAGGGAATCAGCCCCAGCATTTT. Its translation: CASSEDGGNQPQHF.